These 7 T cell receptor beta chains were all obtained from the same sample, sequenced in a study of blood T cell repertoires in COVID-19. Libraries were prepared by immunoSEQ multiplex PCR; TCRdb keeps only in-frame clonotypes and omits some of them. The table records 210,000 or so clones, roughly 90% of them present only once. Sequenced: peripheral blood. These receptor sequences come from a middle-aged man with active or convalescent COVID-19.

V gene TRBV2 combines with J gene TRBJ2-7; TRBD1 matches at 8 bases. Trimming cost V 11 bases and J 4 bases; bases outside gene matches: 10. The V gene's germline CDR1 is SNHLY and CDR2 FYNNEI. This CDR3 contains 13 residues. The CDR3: CAAARGQAYEQYF. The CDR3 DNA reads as TGTGCCGCAGCCCGGGGACAGGCTTACGAGCAGTACTTC.

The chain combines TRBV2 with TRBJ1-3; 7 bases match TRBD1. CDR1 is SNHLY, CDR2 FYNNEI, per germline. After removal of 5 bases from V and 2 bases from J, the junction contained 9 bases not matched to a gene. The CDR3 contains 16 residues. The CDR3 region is CASSLQGQIPGNTIYF. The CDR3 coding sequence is TGTGCCAGCAGTCTACAGGGACAGATCCCTGGAAACACCATATATTTT.

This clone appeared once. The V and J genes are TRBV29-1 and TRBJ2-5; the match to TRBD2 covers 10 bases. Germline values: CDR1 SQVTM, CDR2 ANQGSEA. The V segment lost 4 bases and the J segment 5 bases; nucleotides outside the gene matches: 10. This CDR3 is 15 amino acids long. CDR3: CSVVLAGDTGETQYF. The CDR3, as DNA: TGCAGCGTTGTTCTAGCGGGGGACACCGGGGAGACCCAGTACTTC.

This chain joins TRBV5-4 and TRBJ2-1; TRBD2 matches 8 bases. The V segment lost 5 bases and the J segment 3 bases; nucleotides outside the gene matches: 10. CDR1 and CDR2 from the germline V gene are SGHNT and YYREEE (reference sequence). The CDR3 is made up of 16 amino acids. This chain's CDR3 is CASSDGGARGYNEQFF. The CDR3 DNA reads TGTGCCAGCAGTGACGGGGGGGCCCGGGGCTACAATGAGCAGTTCTTC.

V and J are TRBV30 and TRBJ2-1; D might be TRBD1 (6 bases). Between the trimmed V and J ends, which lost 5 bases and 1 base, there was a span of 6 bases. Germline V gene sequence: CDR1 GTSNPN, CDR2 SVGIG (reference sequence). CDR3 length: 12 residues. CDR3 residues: CAWGQSYNEQFF. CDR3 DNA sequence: TGTGCCTGGGGACAGTCCTACAATGAGCAGTTCTTC.

The DNA for the CDR3 is TGTGCCAGCAGGGCGGGGAGGGTCTCCTACAATGAGCAGTTCTTC. This translates into CASRAGRVSYNEQFF. This chain joins TRBV6-5 and TRBJ2-1; 7 bases map to TRBD2. The CDR3 extends over 15 amino acids. V dropped 6 bases and J dropped 0; count of bases not matched to a gene: 5. Germline V lookup: CDR1 MNHEY, CDR2 SVGAGI.

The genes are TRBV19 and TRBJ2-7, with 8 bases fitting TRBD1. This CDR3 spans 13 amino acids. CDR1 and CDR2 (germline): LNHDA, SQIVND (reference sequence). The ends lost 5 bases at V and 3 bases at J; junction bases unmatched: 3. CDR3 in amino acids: CASSAGQGYEQYF. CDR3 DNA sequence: TGTGCCAGTAGTGCAGGACAGGGCTACGAGCAGTACTTC.